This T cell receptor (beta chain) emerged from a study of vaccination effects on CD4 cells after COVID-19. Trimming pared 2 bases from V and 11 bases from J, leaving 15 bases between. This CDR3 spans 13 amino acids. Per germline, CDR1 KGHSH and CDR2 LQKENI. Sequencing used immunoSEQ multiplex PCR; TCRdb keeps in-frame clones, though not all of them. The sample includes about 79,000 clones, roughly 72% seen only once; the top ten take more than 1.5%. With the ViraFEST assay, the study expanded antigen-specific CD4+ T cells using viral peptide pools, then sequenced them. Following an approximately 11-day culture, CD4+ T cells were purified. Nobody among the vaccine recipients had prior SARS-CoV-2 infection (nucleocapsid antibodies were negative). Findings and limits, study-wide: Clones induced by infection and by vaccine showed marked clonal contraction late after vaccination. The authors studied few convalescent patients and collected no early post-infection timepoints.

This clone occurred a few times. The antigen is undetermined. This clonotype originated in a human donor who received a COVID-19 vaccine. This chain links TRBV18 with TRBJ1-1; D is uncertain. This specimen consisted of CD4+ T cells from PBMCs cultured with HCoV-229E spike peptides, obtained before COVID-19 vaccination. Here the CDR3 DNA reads TGTGCCAGCTCACCAACCTTCGGAGGGCGGGCTTTCTTT. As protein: CASSPTFGGRAFF.